The rows below give T cell receptor beta chains drawn from one sample of a study of neurological immune-mediated disorders. TCRdb reprocessed the 5' RACE reads via MiXCR and lists one record per CDR3 protein. The sample lists fewer than 60,000 distinct CDR3 sequences; about 12% were seen once. Sequencing was performed on PBMCs. The receptors stem from a male donor with HTLV-1-associated myelopathy (HAM/TSP). Both conserved end residues are trimmed from each CDR3.

TRBJ1-6 | TRBV10-3 | AIRAGRGDSPLH
TRBJ1-2 | TRBV28 | ASSFYRVYGYT
TRBJ2-5 | TRBV7-8 | ASSLGATSLETQY
TRBJ1-1 | TRBV7-9 | ASSFVARTEAF
TRBJ2-7 | TRBV5-5 | ASSWGTGAYEQY
TRBJ2-1 | TRBV4-3 | ASSQDFGLAGGVHEQF
TRBJ1-1 | TRBV5-1 | ASSLNFLSGAF
TRBJ1-6 | TRBV20-1 | SARRGTATNSPLH
TRBJ1-1 | TRBV5-1 | ASSLFKAGGTEAL
TRBJ1-1 | TRBV6-5 | ASSYSELTSHLGGAF
TRBJ2-1 | TRBV20-1 | SARNGGAPREQF
TRBJ2-3 | TRBV27 | ASRRDTLRDTQY
TRBJ2-2 | TRBV5-1 | ASSARQGATGELF
TRBJ2-5 | TRBV7-9 | ASSLGGSTVSETQY
TRBJ2-3 | TRBV5-1 | ASSTRTGRDGTDTQY
TRBJ2-1 | TRBV20-1 | SAHRGGAVEQF
TRBJ2-1 | TRBV12-3/TRBV12-4 | ASSFAETAVDEQF
TRBJ2-3 | TRBV20-1 | SAPIPSGGAEDTQY
TRBJ2-3 | TRBV7-9 | AGTGNTDTQY
TRBJ1-5 | TRBV20-1 | SAREGNSNQPQH
TRBJ1-1 | TRBV7-2 | ASSDYRGTEAF
TRBJ1-5 | TRBV6-2/TRBV6-3 | ASSHDGINQPQH
TRBJ2-7 | TRBV15 | ATSRDGGESYEQY
TRBJ2-7 | TRBV5-1 | ASSLEPDRHEQY
TRBJ1-2 | TRBV6-1 | ASSEGHFAGYT
TRBJ1-5 | TRBV5-8 | ASSSLTGDGNQPQH
TRBJ2-2 | TRBV7-9 | ASSGNRVSGELF
TRBJ2-7 | TRBV18 | ASSPGTCLGEQY
TRBJ2-7 | TRBV7-2 | ASSSAPGTGGPEQY
TRBJ1-6 | TRBV27 | ASSLKLPPASPLH
TRBJ2-5 | TRBV11-2 | ASSLMALRQETQY
TRBJ2-2 | TRBV5-1 | ASSTSGVANTGELF
TRBJ2-2 | TRBV7-9 | ASNRDRENPGELF
TRBJ2-1 | TRBV29-1 | SVGKQGPYEQF
TRBJ1-5 | TRBV21-1 | ASSREWHDNQPQH
TRBJ2-3 | TRBV12-2 | ADRVGTDTQY
TRBJ1-1 | TRBV3-1 | ASSATGDTEAF
TRBJ2-7 | TRBV7-9 | ASSLGVGAGMHHEQY
TRBJ1-4 | TRBV29-1 | SVEARQGEKLF
TRBJ2-5 | TRBV20-1 | SARGASGVKETQY
TRBJ2-5 | TRBV9 | ASSVGGQGGQETQY
TRBJ1-4 | TRBV28 | ASTLQINEKLF
TRBJ2-3 | TRBV10-2 | ASSERLGTDTQY
TRBJ1-1 | TRBV29-1 | SVEQGGTEAF
TRBJ2-3 | TRBV27 | ASSPGQFDWTDTQY
TRBJ2-2 | TRBV6-5 | ASSYLFGTGELF
TRBJ2-6 | TRBV11-2 | ASSLAVGSGANVLT
TRBJ2-1 | TRBV7-2 | ASSLRPGGLASFQVQF